The present TCR beta chain was sequenced within a study of Graves' ophthalmopathy and Graves' hyperthyroidism. Study observations and caveats: Ophthalmopathy progression was predicted with around 71% sensitivity and approximately 72% specificity.

From RNA, the CDR3 regions of TCR beta chains were amplified and sequenced. An opening RT-PCR round employed HTBI primers and preceded a second-round multiplex PCR. TCRdb recomputed calls from the multiplex PCR reads with MiXCR, one row per CDR3 protein. The sample yields 600,000 to 950,000 distinct CDR3 sequences, about 44% seen once. Notes on this clonotype: The antigen remains unidentified.

The sample was peripheral blood. The receptor comes from an adult man with Graves' ophthalmopathy.

The CDR3: CASSGGDTDTQYF. CDR3 DNA sequence: TGTGCCAGCAGTGGCGGGGACACAGATACGCAGTATTTT. The V gene is TRBV28, the J gene TRBJ2-3; weak D call: TRBD2 (6 bases). Trimming pared 5 bases from V and 2 bases from J, leaving 8 bases between. The germline V gene has CDR1 MDHEN and CDR2 SYDVKM. This CDR3 region has 13 residues.